The 28 T cell receptor beta chains given below trace back to one sample, sequenced in a study of early T cells in non-severe SARS-CoV-2 infection. TCRdb processed the 5' RACE reads anew with MiXCR; each CDR3 protein has one entry. The data contain 35,000 to 50,000 distinct CDR3 sequences, less than 30% of them singletons. The sequenced sample was whole blood, obtained at baseline. These receptors were taken from an adult who was a healthcare worker with PCR-confirmed SARS-CoV-2 infection or an uninfected control (not recorded which).

The chain joins TRBV7-9 to TRBJ1-1; D gene unclear. Germline V gives CDR1 SEHNR, CDR2 FQNEAQ (reference sequence). Trimming stripped 6 bases from V and 4 bases from J, with 15 bases between. The CDR3 is 14 amino acids. The CDR3 DNA reads as TGTGCCAGCAGACCCCGGGAAACCGGCACTGAAGCTTTCTTT. Translated: CASRPRETGTEAFF.

The chain is built from TRBV27 and TRBJ2-1, with D hard to call. Germline V gene sequence: CDR1 MNHEY, CDR2 SMNVEV (reference sequence). The CDR3 is 15 residues long. The V end was cut by 2 bases, the J end by 6 bases, with 14 bases between. The CDR3 DNA reads TGTGCCAGCAGTTTAGGTTACAAGGCCCTCAATGAGCAGTTCTTC. This codes for CASSLGYKALNEQFF.

This clonotype occurred a few times. The chain links TRBV7-2 to TRBJ2-5; TRBD1 aligns across 8 bases. J gave up 6 bases and V 7 bases, and 13 bases lay outside the gene matches. Germline loops: CDR1 SGHTA, CDR2 FQGNSA. The length of the CDR3 is 15 residues. The CDR3 sequence: CASTRSGQGAKTQYF. CDR3 DNA sequence: TGTGCCAGCACCCGTTCGGGGCAGGGGGCAAAGACCCAGTACTTC.

As to this clonotype: At one boundary the junction diverges from the germline segment, which might be a read error. The CDR3 bases are TGTGCCAGTATGAGTTGGGATTCGTTCAACTATGGCCACACCTTC. Protein product: CASMSWDSFNYGHTF. V is TRBV19 and J is TRBJ1-2; D is uncertain. Germline V CDR1 and CDR2: LNHDA, SQIVND (reference sequence). CDR3 size: 15 residues.

The chain recombines TRBV25-1 with TRBJ1-1; D is possibly TRBD1 (5 bases). The germline V and J ends were trimmed by 1 base and 7 bases, with 13 bases remaining between them. Per the germline V gene, CDR1 is MGHDK and CDR2 is SYGVNS. CDR3 length equals 14 residues. The CDR3 protein is CASSEWGTDSEAFF. The CDR3 DNA is TGTGCCAGCAGTGAATGGGGGACGGATAGTGAAGCTTTCTTT.

V and J are TRBV5-4 and TRBJ1-2; D unresolved. V was cut by 0 bases and J by 8 bases, with 8 bases left in between. The CDR3 sequence is 12 residues long. In germline, CDR1 is SGHNT, CDR2 YYREEE (reference sequence). The CDR3: CASSLEEWGYTF. The DNA for the CDR3 is TGTGCCAGCAGCTTGGAGGAGTGGGGCTACACCTTC.

The genes are TRBV2 and TRBJ2-5, with TRBD1 matching 7 bases. Germline CDR1 SNHLY, CDR2 FYNNEI. The CDR3 is 15 amino acids. J was trimmed by 2 bases and V by 4 bases; bases with no gene match: 7. CDR3 in DNA: TGTGCCAGCAGTGGACAGGGTTTTGCACAAGAGACCCAGTACTTC. This sequence encodes CASSGQGFAQETQYF.

The table lists this clonotype with a few counts. V gene TRBV20-1 combines with J gene TRBJ1-2; TRBD1 agrees at 7 bases. The CDR3 runs to 11 residues. Germline V gene lookup returns CDR1 DFQATT and CDR2 SNEGSKA (reference sequence). J gave up 6 bases and V 4 bases, and 2 bases lay outside the gene matches. The CDR3 region has the DNA TGCAGTGCTACGACAGGGAATGGCTACACCTTC. It is translated as CSATTGNGYTF.

This clonotype has just a few counts. The V call is TRBV5-1, the J call TRBJ2-7, with a possible D match to TRBD2 (5 bases). This CDR3 has 15 residues. Trimming removed 0 bases at V and 2 bases at J, with 12 bases between. Germline V gene sequence: CDR1 SGHRS, CDR2 YFSETQ. The CDR3 sequence is CASSLVGESTYEQYF. The CDR3 DNA is TGCGCCAGCAGCTTGGTCGGGGAGTCAACCTACGAGCAGTACTTC.

A single count supports this clonotype. This rearrangement joins TRBV19 to TRBJ2-1; 11 bases map to TRBD1. The CDR3 extends over 16 amino acids. The ends lost 5 bases at V and 7 bases at J; junction bases unmatched: 10. The germline V gene encodes CDR1 LNHDA and CDR2 SQIVND (reference sequence). The CDR3 loop reads CASSRSGTGGVNEQFF. DNA of the CDR3: TGTGCCAGTAGTCGCTCCGGGACAGGGGGTGTGAATGAGCAGTTCTTC.

This clonotype was recorded a few times. V is TRBV5-1 and J is TRBJ1-1, with a possible D match to TRBD1 (6 bases). CDR3 length: 13 residues. Germline CDR1 is SGHRS and CDR2 is YFSETQ. V was trimmed by 4 bases and J by 4 bases, leaving 11 bases between them. CDR3 in DNA: TGCGCCAGCAGCCCAACAGGGATCACTGAAGCTTTCTTT. Protein product: CASSPTGITEAFF.

This clonotype was found a few times. V usage is TRBV20-1 and J usage is TRBJ2-3, with D tentatively TRBD1 or TRBD2 (5 bases each). V lost 6 bases and J lost 4, with 11 bases in between. The CDR3 has 12 amino acids. CDR1 DFQATT and CDR2 SNEGSKA come from the germline V gene (reference sequence). DNA for the CDR3: TGCAGTGCCCCCCGGGGACCAGATACGCAGTATTTT. Its protein is CSAPRGPDTQYF.

This sequence joins TRBV29-1 and TRBJ2-2, with D possibly matching TRBD1 (5 bases). The CDR3 length is 14 residues. Germline lookup yields CDR1 SQVTM and CDR2 ANQGSEA. Trimming left V 7 bases short and J 0 bases short, with 12 bases between. The CDR3, as DNA: TGCAGCGCCGTACAGGCTTCGAACACCGGGGAGCTGTTTTTT. As protein: CSAVQASNTGELFF.

This clonotype appeared a few times. The V gene is TRBV4-2, the J gene TRBJ2-3, with TRBD2 matching over 7 bases. V trimming: 4 bases; J trimming: 6 bases; junction bases outside the gene matches: 13. Per the germline V gene, CDR1 is LGHNA and CDR2 is YNFKEQ. This CDR3 is built from 16 residues. CDR3 region: CASSPPGSGAPDTQYF. CDR3 DNA sequence: TGTGCCAGCAGCCCCCCCGGCAGCGGGGCCCCGGATACGCAGTATTTT.

The V and J genes are TRBV13 and TRBJ1-3; D gene unclear. V was clipped by 6 bases and J by 4 bases, with 7 bases between them. Per germline, CDR1 PRHDT and CDR2 FYEKMQ (reference sequence). The CDR3 covers 12 residues. CDR3 in DNA: TGTGCCAGCAGGACCGACGGAAACACCATATATTTT. Its protein is CASRTDGNTIYF.

The table lists this clonotype with a few counts. The chain carries TRBV4-3 and TRBJ1-1; TRBD1 aligns across 7 bases. CDR3 size: 16 residues. Trimming at V came to 0 bases and at J to 0 bases, leaving 4 bases not matched to a gene. Germline V gives CDR1 LGHNA, CDR2 YSLEER. CDR3 in DNA: TGCGCCAGCAGCCAAGACTCTACAGGGGTGAACACTGAAGCTTTCTTT. The encoded protein is CASSQDSTGVNTEAFF.

In its sample, this clonotype was seen a few times. This chain links TRBV9 with TRBJ2-4; D not certain. Germline values: CDR1 SGDLS, CDR2 YYNGEE. V lost 2 bases and J lost 6, with 6 bases in between. This CDR3 has 12 amino acids. The CDR3 region has the DNA TGTGCCAGCAGCGTTCCGGGAAACATTCAGTACTTC. Its translation is CASSVPGNIQYF.

The chain joins TRBV5-1 to TRBJ2-1; D might be TRBD2 (5 bases). The V end lost 4 bases, the J end lost 4 bases, and 15 bases lay between the germline ends. This CDR3 has 15 amino acids. Germline V gene lookup returns CDR1 SGHRS and CDR2 YFSETQ. The DNA for the CDR3 is TGCGCCAGCAGCGTGGGTACTAGGGTGTACAATGAGCAGTTCTTC. Translated, it gives CASSVGTRVYNEQFF.

There are many counts of this clonotype. This rearrangement joins TRBV7-2 to TRBJ1-1, with 9 bases that match TRBD1. Trimming cost V 5 bases and J 2 bases; bases outside gene matches: 3. Germline CDR1 and CDR2: SGHTA and FQGNSA. The CDR3 is made up of 14 amino acids. Here the CDR3 DNA reads TGTGCCAGCAGCGCAACAGGGGGCAACACTGAAGCTTTCTTT. It specifies CASSATGGNTEAFF.

The rearrangement joins TRBV4-1 to TRBJ2-2; no reliable D call. V lost 1 base, J lost 6 bases, and 9 bases lay in between. Germline CDR1 MGHRA, CDR2 YSYEKL. The CDR3 runs to 14 residues. The CDR3 DNA is TGCGCCAGCAGCCAAGGGGCCCGACCCGGGGAGCTGTTTTTT. It codes for CASSQGARPGELFF.

The chain joins TRBV5-1 to TRBJ2-1; the D gene is possibly TRBD2 (6 bases). CDR3 length: 14 residues. Germline CDR1 is SGHRS and CDR2 is YFSETQ. V lost 4 bases and J 5 bases, leaving 13 bases between the germline ends. The CDR3: CASSHHPGDNEQFF. CDR3 coding DNA: TGCGCCAGCAGCCACCATCCGGGAGACAATGAGCAGTTCTTC.

This sequence joins TRBV29-1 and TRBJ2-5; 7 bases map to TRBD2. Germline CDR1 is SQVTM and CDR2 is ANQGSEA. This CDR3 contains 14 residues. With V trimmed by 7 bases and J by 0 bases, 8 bases remained unmatched. CDR3 loop: CSASITSDQETQYF. The CDR3 region has the DNA TGCAGCGCCTCAATAACTAGCGACCAAGAGACCCAGTACTTC.

In this sample, this clonotype turned up a few times. The chain joins TRBV7-2 to TRBJ1-2; TRBD1 might be the D (5 bases). The CDR3 extends over 15 amino acids. Deletions cut 5 bases from V and 5 bases from J, with 18 bases between. Germline lookup yields CDR1 SGHTA and CDR2 FQGNSA. CDR3 protein: CASSPRGGTVYGYTF. The CDR3 nucleotides read TGTGCCAGCAGCCCTCGTGGGGGTACCGTATATGGCTACACCTTC.

The gene calls are TRBV30 and TRBJ1-6; the D gene is possibly TRBD1 (6 bases). The CDR3 consists of 12 residues. Germline V gene lookup returns CDR1 GTSNPN and CDR2 SVGIG (reference sequence). Trimming took off 5 bases at V and 14 bases at J, with 16 bases between the two ends. CDR3 protein: CAWANRVGALHF. CDR3 nucleotides: TGTGCCTGGGCGAACAGGGTTGGGGCCCTCCACTTT.

The chain couples TRBV4-3 to TRBJ2-2; D uncertain. Deletions cut 4 bases from V and 4 bases from J, with 10 bases between. The CDR3 is 14 residues long. CDR1 and CDR2 from the germline V gene are LGHNA and YSLEER. CDR3 sequence: CASSRGFGTGELFF. As DNA, the CDR3 is TGCGCCAGCAGCCGAGGATTCGGCACCGGGGAGCTGTTTTTT.

V is TRBV7-6 and J is TRBJ2-3; TRBD2 matches 8 bases. This CDR3 is built from 13 residues. Unmatched junction bases numbered 1, after V lost 3 bases and J lost 5 bases. Per germline, CDR1 SGHVS and CDR2 FNYEAQ. The CDR3 DNA is TGTGCCAGCAGCTTCGGGAGGGGAGATACGCAGTATTTT. It encodes CASSFGRGDTQYF.

The J gene is TRBJ2-7, the V gene TRBV3-1, with D perhaps matching TRBD2 (6 bases). Trimming removed 6 bases at V and 6 bases at J, with 21 bases between. Germline CDR1 reads LGHDT; CDR2 reads YNNKEL (reference sequence). The CDR3 has 15 amino acids. The chain's CDR3 is CASREDYFSGGEQYF. The CDR3 DNA is TGTGCCAGCAGAGAAGACTACTTTTCCGGGGGCGAGCAGTACTTC.

This chain connects TRBV5-4 to TRBJ1-1, with a possible D match to TRBD1 (5 bases). Germline CDR1 is SGHNT and CDR2 is YYREEE (reference sequence). V dropped 3 bases and J dropped 5 bases, with 8 bases sitting between them. This CDR3 region has 12 residues. The CDR3 nucleotides read TGTGCCAGCAGCTGGGGGGGGACTGAAGCTTTCTTT. As protein: CASSWGGTEAFF.